Listed below are T cell receptor beta chains from one sample, sequenced in a study of CD8+CD57+ T cells in acquired aplastic anemia. TCRdb independently ran MiXCR on the reads; one entry per CDR3 protein. The sample holds some 200,000 distinct CDR3 sequences; less than 75% are singletons and the top ten take about 60%. The sample consisted of sorted CD4+, CD8+, or CD8+CD57+ T cells (not recorded which) from PBMCs. These receptors were collected from a human donor with aplastic anemia. Both conserved end residues are part of each CDR3. The D gene is left open where the match is weak. The size field is filled for only some rows; it gives once, few, many or a size class.

CDR3 DNA: TGTGCCAGCAGTTACGAGGGGGGGATTGAAGCTTTCTTT; CDR3 protein: CASSYEGGIEAFF; J gene: TRBJ1-1; D gene: NA; V gene: TRBV6-6; clone size: few
CDR3 DNA: TGTGCCAGCAGAGAAAGCGGGGGGGCCGGCAATGAGCAGTTCTTC; CDR3 protein: CASRESGGAGNEQFF; J gene: TRBJ2-1; D gene: TRBD2; V gene: TRBV18; clone size: NA
CDR3 DNA: TGCAGTGCTAATCCGGGACTAGCGAGCTCCTACGAGCAGTACTTC; CDR3 protein: CSANPGLASSYEQYF; J gene: TRBJ2-7; D gene: TRBD2; V gene: TRBV20-1; clone size: few
CDR3 DNA: TGTGCCAGCAGCCGTGGAAACTACGAGCAGTACTTC; CDR3 protein: CASSRGNYEQYF; J gene: TRBJ2-7; D gene: NA; V gene: TRBV5-1; clone size: NA
CDR3 DNA: TGTGCCAGCAGCCCCAATATGTTATCCTACACCTTC; CDR3 protein: CASSPNMLSYTF; J gene: TRBJ1-2; D gene: NA; V gene: TRBV14; clone size: NA
CDR3 DNA: TGTGCCACCAGCCCGATTAAGGGAGAGGGGCGGACTGAAGCTTTCTTT; CDR3 protein: CATSPIKGEGRTEAFF; J gene: TRBJ1-1; D gene: NA; V gene: TRBV15; clone size: NA
CDR3 DNA: TGTGCCAGCAGCTTAGCCAGCGGGGGGACAACCTACGAGCAGTACTTC; CDR3 protein: CASSLASGGTTYEQYF; J gene: TRBJ2-7; D gene: TRBD2; V gene: TRBV5-5; clone size: NA
CDR3 DNA: TGTGCCAGTAGTATAGATTCCGCAGGGGCAAACACTGAAGCTTTCTTT; CDR3 protein: CASSIDSAGANTEAFF; J gene: TRBJ1-1; D gene: NA; V gene: TRBV19; clone size: few
CDR3 DNA: TGCGCCAGCAGCGCAGAGACAGGGACTGAAGCTTTCTTT; CDR3 protein: CASSAETGTEAFF; J gene: TRBJ1-1; D gene: TRBD1; V gene: TRBV10-1; clone size: NA
CDR3 DNA: TGTGCCAGCAGCCCCCGGGAGGGGTGGGACGAGCAGTACTTC; CDR3 protein: CASSPREGWDEQYF; J gene: TRBJ2-7; D gene: TRBD2; V gene: TRBV4-2; clone size: NA
CDR3 DNA: TGCAGTGCTAGAGTCTGGACAGCCCTTAACTATGGCTACACCTTC; CDR3 protein: CSARVWTALNYGYTF; J gene: TRBJ1-2; D gene: NA; V gene: TRBV20-1; clone size: NA
CDR3 DNA: TGTGCCAGCAGGCCGACCCTAGGGGACATCCGCGAAGAGACCCAGTACTTC; CDR3 protein: CASRPTLGDIREETQYF; J gene: TRBJ2-5; D gene: NA; V gene: TRBV12-3/TRBV12-4; clone size: many
CDR3 DNA: TGTGCCACCAGTGAGGGACAGGGCTACAATGAGCAGTTCTTC; CDR3 protein: CATSEGQGYNEQFF; J gene: TRBJ2-1; D gene: TRBD1; V gene: TRBV24-1; clone size: NA
CDR3 DNA: TGCGCCAGCAGCTTTCCGATGGGACAGGGGAACACTGAAGCTTTCTTT; CDR3 protein: CASSFPMGQGNTEAFF; J gene: TRBJ1-1; D gene: TRBD1; V gene: TRBV5-1; clone size: NA
CDR3 DNA: TGTGCCAGCAGCTTACGGTTCTCCACAGATACGCAGTATTTT; CDR3 protein: CASSLRFSTDTQYF; J gene: TRBJ2-3; D gene: NA; V gene: TRBV7-2; clone size: once
CDR3 DNA: TGCGCCAGCGACCCACCGGGACAGGATTACGAGCAGTACTTC; CDR3 protein: CASDPPGQDYEQYF; J gene: TRBJ2-7; D gene: TRBD1; V gene: TRBV5-1; clone size: NA
CDR3 DNA: TGCAGCGTTGAAGGTGGTGGGAAACTTATAAACACTGAAGCTTTCTTT; CDR3 protein: CSVEGGGKLINTEAFF; J gene: TRBJ1-1; D gene: NA; V gene: TRBV29-1; clone size: once